The 9 T cell receptor beta chains in this list originate from one sample, sequenced in a study of T cell changes during pregnancy in multiple sclerosis. The method was immunoSEQ multiplex PCR; TCRdb's version includes in-frame clones alone and lacks a portion of them. The data contain about 67,000 clones, roughly 92% of them singletons. The sequencing used peripheral blood, collected in the first trimester of pregnancy. These receptor sequences come from a female donor in good health, enrolled as a control in a pregnancy study.

The count of this clone is one. V and J are TRBV18 and TRBJ2-7, with D possibly matching TRBD1 (5 bases). In germline, CDR1 is KGHSH, CDR2 LQKENI. Trimming pared 3 bases from V and 2 bases from J, leaving 11 bases between. The CDR3 consists of 14 residues. DNA for the CDR3: TGTGCCAGCTCACCCAGGGCGGAAACCTACGAGCAGTACTTC. Amino acid sequence: CASSPRAETYEQYF.

The V call is TRBV15, the J call TRBJ2-1; 8 positions match TRBD2. With 4 bases clipped from V and 7 bases from J, the junction kept 9 bases outside the gene matches. The length of the CDR3 is 15 residues. From germline, CDR1 is LNHNV and CDR2 YYDKDF (reference sequence). In nucleotides, the CDR3 is TGTGCCACCAGCACCCGAAGGGCGGGAGGTAATGAGCAGTTCTTC. Translated: CATSTRRAGGNEQFF.

This clone was detected only once. The chain recombines TRBV7-9 with TRBJ2-7; 9 bases line up with TRBD1. V lost 11 bases, J lost 2 bases, and 4 bases stayed unmatched. The CDR3 has 12 residues. CDR1 SEHNR and CDR2 FQNEAQ come from the germline V gene (reference sequence). The CDR3 DNA follows: TGTGCCTGTGGGACAGGGACCTACGAGCAGTACTTC. As protein: CACGTGTYEQYF.

The chain uses TRBV7-9 and TRBJ2-5, with D tentatively TRBD2 (5 bases). V shed 3 bases and J shed 2 bases, with 7 bases lying between them. The CDR3 extends over 13 amino acids. Per the germline V gene, CDR1 is SEHNR and CDR2 is FQNEAQ (reference sequence). In DNA form, the CDR3 reads TGTGCCAGCAGCTTCGGGGAGCAAGAGACCCAGTACTTC. Translation gives CASSFGEQETQYF.

V is TRBV5-6 and J is TRBJ2-7; tentative D call: TRBD2 (6 bases). The CDR3 has 16 amino acids. Trimming took off 4 bases at V and 3 bases at J, with 20 bases between the two ends. CDR1 is SGHDT, CDR2 YYEEEE, per germline. CDR3 coding DNA: TGTGCCAGCAGCCCGAGACCGGGACTCATAGTCTACGAGCAGTACTTC. It translates to CASSPRPGLIVYEQYF.

The rearrangement links TRBV5-4 to TRBJ2-1; the match to TRBD2 covers 15 bases. The CDR3 extends over 20 amino acids. CDR1 and CDR2 (germline): SGHNT, YYREEE (reference sequence). V lost 4 bases to trimming and J lost 0 bases; unmatched junction nucleotides: 11. The CDR3 sequence: CASSPSFGTSGGSSYNEQFF. The DNA of the CDR3 is TGTGCCAGCAGCCCCTCGTTTGGGACTAGCGGGGGGAGCTCCTACAATGAGCAGTTCTTC.

The gene calls are TRBV5-1 and TRBJ2-1; 7 positions agree with TRBD1. Losses at the gene ends were 4 bases for V and 5 bases for J; bases not matched to a gene: 3. The V gene's germline CDR1 is SGHRS and CDR2 YFSETQ. This CDR3 has 13 residues. The chain's CDR3 is CASSQGQNNEQFF. The CDR3 DNA sequence: TGCGCCAGCAGCCAGGGACAGAACAATGAGCAGTTCTTC.

This chain uses TRBV19 with TRBJ2-7; no clear D. This CDR3 has 14 amino acids. The V and J ends lost 3 bases and 1 base respectively, with 10 bases between them. Germline loops: CDR1 LNHDA, CDR2 SQIVND (reference sequence). CDR3 amino acids: CASSIGGTSYEQYF. CDR3 nucleotides: TGTGCCAGTAGTATTGGCGGAACTTCCTACGAGCAGTACTTC.

J is TRBJ2-1 and V is TRBV4-1; possibly TRBD2 for D (6 bases). Germline V gene sequence: CDR1 MGHRA, CDR2 YSYEKL. The V gene lost 1 base and the J gene lost 3 bases, with 19 bases spanning the gap. The CDR3 runs to 18 residues. CDR3 in DNA: TGCGCCAGCAGCCAAGTAGGGGTCGGGGAGGAGGGCTACAATGAGCAGTTCTTC. It is translated as CASSQVGVGEEGYNEQFF.